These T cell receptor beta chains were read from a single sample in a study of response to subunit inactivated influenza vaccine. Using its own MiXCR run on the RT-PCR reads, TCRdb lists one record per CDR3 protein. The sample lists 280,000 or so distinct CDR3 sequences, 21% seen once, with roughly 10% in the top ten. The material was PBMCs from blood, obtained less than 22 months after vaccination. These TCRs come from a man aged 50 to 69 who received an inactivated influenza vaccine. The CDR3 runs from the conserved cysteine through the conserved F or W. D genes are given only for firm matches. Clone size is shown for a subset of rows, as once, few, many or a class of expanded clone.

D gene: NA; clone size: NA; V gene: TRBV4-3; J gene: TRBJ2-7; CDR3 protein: CASSQEWNGQGNEQYF; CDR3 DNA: TGCGCCAGCAGCCAAGAGTGGAATGGACAAGGTAACGAGCAGTACTTC
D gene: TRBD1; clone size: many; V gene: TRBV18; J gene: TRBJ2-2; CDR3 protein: CASSLGPLQGPATGELFF; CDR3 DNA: TGTGCCAGCTCACTAGGCCCACTACAGGGGCCAGCCACCGGGGAGCTGTTTTTT
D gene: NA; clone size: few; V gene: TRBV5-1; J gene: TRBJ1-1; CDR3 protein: CASSKVPGGGTEAFF; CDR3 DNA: TGCGCCAGCAGCAAGGTACCCGGGGGCGGCACTGAAGCTTTCTTT
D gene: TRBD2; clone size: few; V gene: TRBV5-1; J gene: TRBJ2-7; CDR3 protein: CASSAVLAGEEQYF; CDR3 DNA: TGCGCCAGCAGCGCCGTACTAGCGGGGGAAGAGCAGTACTTC
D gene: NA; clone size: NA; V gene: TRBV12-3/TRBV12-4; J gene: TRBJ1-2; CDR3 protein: CASSPGTVGYTF; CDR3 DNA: TGTGCCAGCAGTCCCGGAACGGTTGGCTACACCTTC
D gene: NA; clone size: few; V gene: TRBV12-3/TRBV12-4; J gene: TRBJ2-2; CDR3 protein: CASSHPGGLGTGELFF; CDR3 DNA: TGTGCCAGCAGTCACCCCGGGGGGCTTGGCACCGGGGAGCTGTTTTTT
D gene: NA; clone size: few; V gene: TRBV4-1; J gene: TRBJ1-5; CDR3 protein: CASSLFREVDQPQHF; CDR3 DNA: TGCGCCAGCAGCCTCTTTCGAGAGGTAGATCAGCCCCAGCATTTT
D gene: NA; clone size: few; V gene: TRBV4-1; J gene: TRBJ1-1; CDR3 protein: CASSQDGMGLEAFF; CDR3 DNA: TGCGCCAGCAGCCAAGATGGGATGGGGCTTGAAGCTTTCTTT
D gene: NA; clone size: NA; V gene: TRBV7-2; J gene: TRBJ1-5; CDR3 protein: CASSLGIDSNQAQHF; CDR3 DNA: TGTGCCAGCAGCTTAGGAATAGATAGCAATCAGGCCCAGCATTTT
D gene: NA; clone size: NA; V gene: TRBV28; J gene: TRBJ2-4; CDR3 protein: CASSEGAAKNIQYF; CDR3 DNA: TGTGCCAGCAGTGAAGGAGCGGCCAAAAACATTCAGTACTTC